The T cell receptor (beta chain) under discussion was sequenced for a study of shared clonotypes between healthy human individuals. Study-level findings and limits: The four-donor shared clonotypes exceeded non-shared clonotypes in generation probability, with non-shared ones scoring lower.

It was CD45RO-negative cells, positively selected for CCR7, that made up naive CD8 cells, with terminally differentiated effector memory CD45RA+ cells excluded. Note on this clone: What it binds is unknown.

This table comes from immunoSEQ multiplex PCR, and its TCRdb copy is limited to in-frame clones, with some not included. The profile shows about 700,000 clones, 92% of them singletons. The source material was naive CD8+ T cells sorted from blood. This sequence originates from a man aged 30 to 45 in good health.

DNA for the CDR3: TGTGCCAGCAGCCCTACTGGGACTAGCGGATACAATGAGCAGTTCTTC. Translating it yields CASSPTGTSGYNEQFF. This chain connects TRBV28 to TRBJ2-1; 11 bases are shared with TRBD2. The V and J ends lost 6 bases and 4 bases, in that order; junction bases with no gene match: 8. The CDR3 totals 16 residues. Germline V gene lookup returns CDR1 MDHEN and CDR2 SYDVKM.